The 19 T cell receptor beta chains presented below share a single source sample, sequenced in a study of cytomegalovirus exposure and HLA in healthy donors. PCR employed 60 Vbeta and 13 Jbeta primers. TCRdb's copy holds only in-frame clones and misses some; the assay was immunoSEQ multiplex PCR. The sample shows more than 150,000 clones, approximately 85% of them seen only once. The sample was PBMCs. The receptors originated from a woman in her late teens or twenties in good health and CMV-seronegative.

This chain connects TRBV11-2 to TRBJ2-1; D might be TRBD2 (6 bases). This CDR3 region has 12 residues. CDR1 and CDR2 (germline): SGHAT, FQNNGV. V was shortened by 2 bases and J by 10 bases, with 9 bases between the two germline ends. In DNA, the CDR3 is TGTGCCAGCAGCTTAAGGGCGGGGGAGCAGTTCTTC. This translates into CASSLRAGEQFF.

This chain links TRBV10-3 with TRBJ2-5, with 10 positions matching TRBD1. The CDR3 consists of 16 residues. Germline CDR1 and CDR2: ENHRY and SYGVKD. Losses at the gene ends were 6 bases for V and 0 bases for J; bases not matched to a gene: 7. This CDR3 reads CAISPRDRGYQETQYF. Here the CDR3 DNA reads TGTGCCATCAGCCCCCGGGACAGGGGCTACCAAGAGACCCAGTACTTC.

In its sample, this clone was seen once. V usage is TRBV18 and J usage is TRBJ1-1, with 7 bases lining up with TRBD1. The V gene's germline CDR1 is KGHSH and CDR2 LQKENI. The ends lost 0 bases at V and 0 bases at J; junction bases unmatched: 13. The CDR3 spans 19 residues. The CDR3: CASSPPQGGTFDMNTEAFF. CDR3 in DNA: TGTGCCAGCTCACCACCTCAGGGGGGAACATTCGACATGAACACTGAAGCTTTCTTT.

The chain links TRBV4-1 to TRBJ1-6; D is unclear. Germline V gene sequence: CDR1 MGHRA, CDR2 YSYEKL. V lost 1 base, J lost 5 bases, and 9 bases lay in between. The CDR3 has 15 amino acids. CDR3 residues: CASSQGGSNNSPLHF. The CDR3 DNA reads TGCGCCAGCAGCCAAGGAGGGAGCAATAATTCACCCCTCCACTTT.

The rearrangement uses TRBV28 and TRBJ2-1; possible D gene TRBD1, 5 bases. This CDR3 is built from 13 residues. V gave up 3 bases and J gave up 5 bases, with 8 bases separating them. CDR1 MDHEN and CDR2 SYDVKM come from the germline V gene. The CDR3, as DNA: TGTGCCAGCAGTTTCCCAGGGAACAATGAGCAGTTCTTC. Translation: CASSFPGNNEQFF.

The V call is TRBV7-9, the J call TRBJ1-1; D unresolved. The germline V gene has CDR1 SEHNR and CDR2 FQNEAQ (reference sequence). The CDR3 runs to 13 residues. Trimming pared 3 bases from V and 1 base from J, leaving 6 bases between. The chain's CDR3 is CASSFRGNTEAFF. As DNA, the CDR3 is TGTGCCAGCAGCTTTCGGGGGAACACTGAAGCTTTCTTT.

This chain uses TRBV7-2 with TRBJ1-2; D gene uncertain. CDR1 is SGHTA and CDR2 is FQGNSA in the germline V gene. The CDR3 has 14 amino acids. V lost 5 bases and J 4 bases, leaving 14 bases between the germline ends. The DNA for the CDR3 is TGTGCCAGCAGCCCCCGCGGAGGAGGCTATGGCTACACCTTC. This codes for CASSPRGGGYGYTF. Looking up the rest from reference TRBV7-2 and TRBJ1-2 gives the full variable domain: GAGVSQSPSNKVTEKGKDVELRCDPISGHTALYWYRQSLGQGLEFLIYFQGNSAPDKSGLPSDRFSAERTGGSVSTLTIQRTQQEDSAVYLCASSPRGGGYGYTFGSGTRLTVV.

V and J are TRBV19 and TRBJ2-3; 8 bases agree with TRBD2. The V gene's germline CDR1 is LNHDA and CDR2 SQIVND (reference sequence). Trimming at V came to 7 bases and at J to 4 bases, leaving 13 bases not matched to a gene. The CDR3 has 16 amino acids. As DNA, the CDR3 is TGTGCCAGTACCAATACGGCGGGAGGTTGGGCAGATACGCAGTATTTT. This sequence encodes CASTNTAGGWADTQYF.

The CDR3 sequence: CASSRTGGLNTEAFF. The CDR3 region has the DNA TGTGCCAGTAGTCGTACAGGGGGCCTGAACACTGAAGCTTTCTTT. The V gene is TRBV19, the J gene TRBJ1-1; 9 nucleotides line up with TRBD1. This CDR3 region has 15 residues. CDR1 and CDR2 from the germline V gene are LNHDA and SQIVND (reference sequence). Trimming took 5 bases from V and 0 from J; bases not matched to a gene: 4.

The chain carries TRBV7-9 and TRBJ2-3, with D possibly TRBD2 on 6 matching bases. The CDR3 loop spans 14 amino acids. From germline, CDR1 is SEHNR and CDR2 FQNEAQ (reference sequence). The V and J ends lost 6 bases and 0 bases respectively, with 10 bases between them. The chain's CDR3 is CASRSGTSTDTQYF. The CDR3 DNA follows: TGTGCCAGCAGATCTGGGACTAGCACAGATACGCAGTATTTT.

The chain has TRBV4-1 and TRBJ2-7; the D gene is possibly TRBD1 (5 bases). Trimming cost V 6 bases and J 0 bases, with 15 bases left between them. The CDR3 extends over 15 amino acids. Per the germline V gene, CDR1 is MGHRA and CDR2 is YSYEKL. CDR3 protein: CASSLDSPISYEQYF. The CDR3 DNA follows: TGCGCCAGCAGTCTAGACAGCCCCATCTCCTACGAGCAGTACTTC.

The rearrangement uses TRBV28 and TRBJ2-7; 7 positions match TRBD1. The CDR3 length is 12 residues. The J segment lost 3 bases and the V segment lost 6 bases, leaving 2 bases of the junction unmatched. Germline loops: CDR1 MDHEN, CDR2 SYDVKM. CDR3 in amino acids: CASSGDSYEQYF. The CDR3 nucleotides are TGTGCCAGCAGCGGGGACAGCTACGAGCAGTACTTC. Complete variable domain (other parts from reference TRBV28 and TRBJ2-7): DVKVTQSSRYLVKRTGEKVFLECVQDMDHENMFWYRQDPGLGLRLIYFSYDVKMKEKGDIPEGYSVSREKKERFSLILESASTNQTSMYLCASSGDSYEQYFGPGTRLTVT.

This clone occurred a few times. The rearrangement uses TRBV28 and TRBJ2-7, with 12 bases that match TRBD2. Germline trimming cut 2 bases from V and 0 bases from J; bases unmatched to any gene: 5. Germline CDR1 reads MDHEN; CDR2 reads SYDVKM. The CDR3 extends over 17 amino acids. CDR3 sequence: CASSLALAGGLSYEQYF. In nucleotides, the CDR3 is TGTGCCAGCAGTTTAGCCCTAGCGGGGGGGCTCTCCTACGAGCAGTACTTC. The full variable domain, rest sourced from reference TRBV28 and TRBJ2-7, is DVKVTQSSRYLVKRTGEKVFLECVQDMDHENMFWYRQDPGLGLRLIYFSYDVKMKEKGDIPEGYSVSREKKERFSLILESASTNQTSMYLCASSLALAGGLSYEQYFGPGTRLTVT.

The rearrangement links TRBV19 to TRBJ1-5, with D possibly being TRBD1 (6 bases). Trimming left V 5 bases short and J 2 bases short, with 25 bases between. Germline V lookup: CDR1 LNHDA, CDR2 SQIVND (reference sequence). The CDR3 loop spans 19 amino acids. The CDR3 sequence: CASSLQGRTFSGGNQPQHF. CDR3 sequence (DNA): TGTGCCAGTAGTTTACAGGGTAGGACGTTTTCGGGCGGCAATCAGCCCCAGCATTTT.

This chain connects TRBV28 to TRBJ2-1; no firm D call. Per the germline V gene, CDR1 is MDHEN and CDR2 is SYDVKM. The ends were cut back, 1 base at V and 9 bases at J, with 4 bases in the middle. The CDR3 has 11 amino acids. This CDR3 is CASSLFLEQFF. DNA of the CDR3: TGTGCCAGCAGTTTATTTCTTGAGCAGTTCTTC.

The gene calls are TRBV5-1 and TRBJ2-5; D unresolved. This CDR3 spans 17 amino acids. Germline V gives CDR1 SGHRS, CDR2 YFSETQ. Deletions cut 4 bases from V and 0 bases from J, with 19 bases between. CDR3: CASSTSRVAAYQETQYF. In nucleotides, the CDR3 is TGCGCCAGCAGCACCTCCCGGGTGGCGGCGTACCAAGAGACCCAGTACTTC.

The chain links TRBV7-9 to TRBJ2-5, with D possibly being TRBD1 (6 bases). V was trimmed by 1 base and J by 1 base, leaving 19 bases between them. Germline-derived CDR1 and CDR2 are SEHNR and FQNEAQ (reference sequence). CDR3 length: 18 residues. The CDR3 region has the DNA TGTGCCAGCAGCTTAGTCCCCCCACAGGGTGGAGTCCAAGAGACCCAGTACTTC. Translated: CASSLVPPQGGVQETQYF.

A note on this clone: Sequence at one end of the junction differs from germline and may be a read error. This rearrangement joins TRBV7-9 to TRBJ1-4; possibly TRBD1 for D (6 bases). CDR1 and CDR2 from the germline V gene are SEHNR and FQNEAQ (reference sequence). This CDR3 region has 13 residues. The CDR3 is CASSPTGNEELFF. CDR3 nucleotide sequence: TGTGCCAGCAGCCCTACAGGGAATGAAGAACTGTTTTTT.

The rearrangement links TRBV13 to TRBJ2-4; 8 bases match TRBD1. V was clipped by 2 bases and J by 2 bases; unmatched bases: 8. The germline V gene has CDR1 PRHDT and CDR2 FYEKMQ (reference sequence). The length of the CDR3 is 17 residues. The CDR3 loop is CASSLSGTGVSKNIQYF. The CDR3 DNA follows: TGTGCCAGCAGCTTAAGTGGGACAGGAGTTTCCAAAAACATTCAGTACTTC. Variable domain in full (rest from reference TRBV13 and TRBJ2-4): AAGVIQSPRHLIKEKRETATLKCYPIPRHDTVYWYQQGPGQDPQFLISFYEKMQSDKGSIPDRFSAQQFSDYHSELNMSSLELGDSALYFCASSLSGTGVSKNIQYFGAGTRLSVL.